These 5 T cell receptor beta chains came from one sample sequenced in a study of blood T cell repertoires in COVID-19. TCRdb's table, derived via immunoSEQ multiplex PCR, lists solely in-frame clones and lacks some. The table lists 150,000 to 200,000 clones, roughly four fifths of them singletons, with around 7.3% in the top ten. Sequenced sample: peripheral blood. These receptors were taken from a woman aged 70 to 79 with COVID-19, enrolled during active disease.

J is TRBJ2-1 and V is TRBV5-8, with 12 bases lining up with TRBD2. Germline CDR1 is SGHTS and CDR2 is YDEGEE. V lost 4 bases to trimming and J lost 4 bases; unmatched junction nucleotides: 3. There are 15 residues in the CDR3. CDR3 coding DNA: TGTGCCAGCAGCACCGGGACTAGCGGGTACAATGAGCAGTTCTTC. Its protein product is CASSTGTSGYNEQFF.

The chain links TRBV24-1 to TRBJ1-2; TRBD1 matches at 7 bases. The CDR3 runs to 16 residues. Trimming took 4 bases from V and 7 from J; bases not matched to a gene: 14. Looked up from germline, CDR1 is KGHDR and CDR2 is SFDVKD. The CDR3 nucleotides read TGTGCCACCAGTGACTTCGAGACAGGGACTAGTCGTGGCTACACCTTC. It translates to CATSDFETGTSRGYTF.

About this clone itself: The same CDR3 is also encoded by other DNA sequences in this sample. The chain uses TRBV12-3 or TRBV12-4 and TRBJ2-7; tentative D call: TRBD1 (5 bases). The CDR3 sequence is 12 residues long. V lost 4 bases, J lost 4 bases, and 8 bases lay in between. This CDR3 reads CASSSQGYEQYF. DNA for the CDR3: TGTGCCAGCAGTTCCCAGGGATACGAGCAGTACTTC.

V is TRBV2 and J is TRBJ1-5; possible D gene TRBD1, 6 bases. Germline V CDR1 and CDR2: SNHLY, FYNNEI. The CDR3 extends over 14 amino acids. V lost 5 bases and J lost 7, with 15 bases in between. The CDR3 DNA is TGTGCCAGCAGTTCCCAGGGGAGTCGGCAGCCCCAGCATTTT. This codes for CASSSQGSRQPQHF.

This sequence joins TRBV2 and TRBJ1-2, with 9 bases matching TRBD1. Trimming removed 0 bases from V and 7 bases from J; junction bases left unmatched: 3. CDR3 length: 14 amino acids. Germline CDR1 and CDR2: SNHLY and FYNNEI. CDR3 loop: CASSEAGTGFGYTF. The CDR3 DNA is TGTGCCAGCAGTGAAGCCGGGACAGGGTTTGGCTACACCTTC.